This entry features one T cell receptor (beta chain) sequence. Its target is not known. V was pared by 5 bases and J by 9 bases, with 17 bases between. The length of the CDR3 is 15 residues. CDR1 is MDHEN, CDR2 SYDVKM, per germline. The data were taken from a study of beta chain features in type 1 diabetes. Study conclusions and caveats: PCR might pick shorter templates more often, in the same way for patients and controls. There was a moderate but significant shortening of TCRB CDR3s in all four CD4+ subsets of Type 1 diabetes patients. When VDJ junctions were examined, type 1 diabetes patients showed fewer insertions and more deletions.

Purity of each sorted population was above 95%. The study reverse transcribed the entire isolated RNA, so it sequenced expressed TCRB transcripts. The average output of naive, central memory and regulatory T cell samples was millions of reads. This table comes from immunoSEQ multiplex PCR, and its TCRdb copy is limited to in-frame clones, with some not included. The data contain 200,000 to 300,000 clones, about a fifth of them singletons. The sequencing input was naive CD4+ T cells from blood. The sequence was obtained from a woman aged 40-49 years with type 1 diabetes. The V call is TRBV28, the J call TRBJ1-6; D is undetermined. Here the CDR3 DNA reads TGTGCCAGCAGTCCGGGTCAAATTCTAGGTTCACCCCTCCACTTT. Protein sequence: CASSPGQILGSPLHF. Combining the CDR3 with reference TRBV28 and TRBJ1-6 gives the whole variable domain DVKVTQSSRYLVKRTGEKVFLECVQDMDHENMFWYRQDPGLGLRLIYFSYDVKMKEKGDIPEGYSVSREKKERFSLILESASTNQTSMYLCASSPGQILGSPLHFGNGTRLTVT.